One and the same sample provided the 5 T cell receptor beta chains below, sequenced in a study of T-cell memory formation after mild COVID-19. MiXCR was run by TCRdb on the 5' RACE reads, yielding one entry per CDR3 protein. The sample lists roughly 380,000 distinct CDR3 sequences, 25% to 30% seen once, with roughly 12% in the top ten. The sample consisted of PBMCs or a T cell subset sorted from them (not recorded which). The receptors here all came from an adult woman who had mild COVID-19 (a few samples of this study predate the infection). Cell type and time point are not known.

Only one count was recorded for this clonotype. The chain employs TRBV20-1 and TRBJ2-7, with TRBD1 matching over 8 bases. Germline-derived CDR1 and CDR2 are DFQATT and SNEGSKA (reference sequence). The CDR3 covers 13 residues. Germline trimming cut 5 bases from V and 3 bases from J; bases unmatched to any gene: 6. The CDR3 sequence: CSAPGQGGYEQYF. The CDR3, as DNA: TGCAGTGCTCCCGGACAGGGAGGCTACGAGCAGTACTTC.

The V call is TRBV29-1, the J call TRBJ2-1; D is perhaps TRBD1 or TRBD2 (5 bases each). V gave up 6 bases and J gave up 8 bases, with 17 bases separating them. Germline V gene data show CDR1 as SQVTM and CDR2 as ANQGSEA. CDR3 length equals 13 residues. The CDR3 sequence is CSVGPSSVYEQFF. The CDR3 region has the DNA TGCAGCGTGGGACCCTCGAGTGTTTATGAGCAGTTCTTC.

The rearrangement joins TRBV10-3 to TRBJ2-1; the D is unclear. The CDR3 is 12 amino acids. Germline assignment: CDR1 ENHRY and CDR2 SYGVKD. The ends were cut back, 3 bases at V and 5 bases at J, with 5 bases in the middle. The CDR3 loop reads CAISDNHNEQFF. The CDR3 DNA reads TGTGCCATCAGTGATAACCACAATGAGCAGTTCTTC.

CDR3 amino acids: CASRANRASTDTQYF. In DNA, the CDR3 is TGTGCCAGCAGGGCCAACAGGGCTAGCACAGATACGCAGTATTTT. V is TRBV2 and J is TRBJ2-3; a possible D gene is TRBD1 (6 bases). The V gene lost 6 bases and the J gene lost 0 bases, with 13 bases spanning the gap. This CDR3 is built from 15 residues. CDR1 and CDR2 from the germline V gene are SNHLY and FYNNEI.

V is TRBV24-1 and J is TRBJ1-2; no reliable D call. Looked up from germline, CDR1 is KGHDR and CDR2 is SFDVKD. The CDR3 sequence is 16 residues long. Trimming left V 3 bases short and J 4 bases short, with 17 bases between. Written as DNA, the CDR3 is TGTGCCACCAGTGATGGTAGTCTCGCAAATCGCTATGGCTACACCTTC. Its protein is CATSDGSLANRYGYTF.